The T cell receptor beta chain described here comes from a study of blood T cell repertoires in COVID-19. Turning to the study itself: From T cells, B-cell-depleted T cells, or PBMCs came the material, which was cDNA or gDNA.

Trimming left V 3 bases short and J 4 bases short, with 10 bases between. This CDR3 is 14 amino acids long. The germline CDR1 and CDR2 sequences are LNHDA and SQIVND (reference sequence). As processed by the authors: Estimation of nucleated cell counts was performed using reference gene primer amplification. This table comes from immunoSEQ multiplex PCR, and its TCRdb copy is limited to in-frame clones, with some not included. The V and J calls and clone size are taken from that table; D and trimming were inferred from the DNA. The top ten hold about 4.2% of the sample, which has about 300,000 clones, 85% to 90% seen once. Cohort allocation depended upon clinical history that participants reported.

The sequence derives from a man aged 25 to 40 who had recovered from COVID-19. The specimen was PBMCs or T cells enriched from blood (not recorded which). The chain uses TRBV19 and TRBJ1-3, with D tentatively TRBD1 (6 bases). The CDR3 here is CASSIQGTGNTIYF. The CDR3 coding sequence is TGTGCCAGTAGTATCCAGGGGACAGGAAACACCATATATTTT.